This entry concerns a single T cell receptor (beta chain). The junction and the germline gene differ at one end; a read error may be behind it. This sample was included in a study of T cells in Graves' hyperthyroidism and ophthalmopathy. The CDR3 regions of TCR beta were amplified from RNA transcripts. The HTBI primer set was used in a first-round RT-PCR of the TCR CDR3. In TCRdb, the multiplex PCR reads were re-called with MiXCR into one record per CDR3 protein. The sample has some 380,000 distinct CDR3 sequences; roughly 13% are singletons. The sample taken for sequencing was blood. The origin of this receptor is a man aged 25-40 years with Graves' hyperthyroidism that later progressed to Graves' ophthalmopathy.

The CDR3 DNA reads TGTGTCAGCAGTCCGCTTTTGCCACGGACAGGGGACGAGCAGTACTTC. It encodes CVSSPLLPRTGDEQYF. This chain uses TRBV27 with TRBJ2-7, with 9 bases aligning to TRBD1. The CDR3 contains 16 residues. CDR1 MNHEY and CDR2 SMNVEV come from the germline V gene (reference sequence).